The 17 T cell receptor beta chains below were found in one sample sequenced in a study of blood T cell repertoires in COVID-19. Sequenced by immunoSEQ multiplex PCR; TCRdb stores in-frame clones only, minus some. The data contain 240,000 or so clones, around nine tenths of them singletons. Sequenced material: peripheral blood. These receptors were obtained from a woman aged 70-85 years with active or convalescent COVID-19.

The V call is TRBV6-2 or TRBV6-3, the J call TRBJ1-1; D is unclear. The ends were cut back, 3 bases at V and 11 bases at J, with 10 bases in the middle. Germline values: CDR1 MNHEY, CDR2 SVGEGT. This CDR3 region has 11 residues. CDR3 DNA: TGTGCCAGCAGTTATAGGACGGGGGCTTTCTTT. Encoded protein: CASSYRTGAFF.

CDR3 protein: CASSPVEGYSLGYTF. As DNA, the CDR3 is TGTGCCAGCAGCCCAGTCGAGGGATATTCCCTAGGCTACACCTTC. The chain joins TRBV3-1 (or the pseudogene TRBV3-2) to TRBJ1-2; D remains unclear. This CDR3 has 15 residues. Germline V gene sequence: CDR1 LGHDT, CDR2 YNNKEL (reference sequence). V lost 4 bases and J 8 bases, leaving 20 bases between the germline ends.

The chain employs TRBV7-2 and TRBJ1-1; D not certain. The CDR3 has 14 residues. Germline loops: CDR1 SGHTA, CDR2 FQGNSA. V lost 3 bases and J lost 0, with 8 bases in between. CDR3 sequence: CASSFEPLNTEAFF. The CDR3 nucleotides are TGTGCCAGCAGCTTTGAGCCGTTGAACACTGAAGCTTTCTTT.

This chain joins TRBV5-6 and TRBJ2-5; no definite D call. The CDR3 extends over 12 amino acids. Germline-derived CDR1 and CDR2 are SGHDT and YYEEEE. V dropped 3 bases and J dropped 9 bases, with 12 bases sitting between them. The DNA of the CDR3 is TGTGCCAGCAGCTCGTCTTTTGAGTCCCAGTACTTC. Amino acid sequence: CASSSSFESQYF.

This clone occurred once. The chain links TRBV9 to TRBJ2-3; 10 bases are shared with TRBD2. The CDR3 sequence is 15 residues long. Germline V lookup: CDR1 SGDLS, CDR2 YYNGEE. V shed 3 bases, J shed 0 bases, and the junction held 1 base outside the gene matches. Written as DNA, the CDR3 is TGTGCCAGCAGCGGGGGACTAGCGAGCACAGATACGCAGTATTTT. Translating gives CASSGGLASTDTQYF.

The rearrangement uses TRBV10-1 and TRBJ2-5, with a tentative D call TRBD2 (7 bases). Germline V gives CDR1 WNHNN, CDR2 SYGVQD (reference sequence). The CDR3 totals 15 residues. V was shortened by 8 bases and J by 5 bases, with 21 bases between the two germline ends. CDR3 in DNA: TGCGCCAGCTCGCCGGGGGGCCGTAACTTGGAGACCCAGTACTTC. This sequence encodes CASSPGGRNLETQYF.

V gene TRBV11-2 combines with J gene TRBJ2-1; no firm D call. Trimming stripped 1 base from V and 4 bases from J, with 5 bases between. Germline loops: CDR1 SGHAT, CDR2 FQNNGV. The CDR3 spans 13 residues. The CDR3 region is CASSLAQYNEQFF. As DNA, the CDR3 is TGTGCCAGCAGCTTAGCCCAGTACAATGAGCAGTTCTTC. The full variable domain, with the rest looked up from reference TRBV11-2 and TRBJ2-1, is EAGVAQSPRYKIIEKRQSVAFWCNPISGHATLYWYQQILGQGPKLLIQFQNNGVVDDSQLPKDRFSAERLKGVDSTLKIQPAKLEDSAVYLCASSLAQYNEQFFGPGTRLTVL.

The chain couples TRBV12-3 or TRBV12-4 to TRBJ1-1; D call uncertain. V lost 6 bases to trimming and J lost 1 base, with 9 bases between them. CDR3 size: 13 residues. This CDR3 reads CASSLPGNTEAFF. CDR3 in DNA: TGTGCCAGCAGCCTCCCCGGGAACACTGAAGCTTTCTTT.

This clone was counted a few times. This chain uses TRBV7-2 with TRBJ1-1; 9 nucleotides match TRBD1. Trimming removed 3 bases from V and 8 bases from J; junction bases left unmatched: 4. The CDR3 has 13 residues. The germline CDR1 and CDR2 sequences are SGHTA and FQGNSA. The CDR3 nucleotides are TGTGCCAGCAGCTTCGTCGACAGGGGGGAAGCTTTCTTT. It is translated as CASSFVDRGEAFF.

The chain is built from TRBV19 and TRBJ2-3; a possible D gene is TRBD1 (6 bases). The germline gives CDR1 LNHDA, CDR2 SQIVND (reference sequence). Trimming shortened V by 5 bases and J by 2 bases, and 14 bases separated the two germline ends. The CDR3 runs to 15 residues. The CDR3 region is CASSLGQTFTDTQYF. CDR3 nucleotide sequence: TGTGCCAGTAGTTTAGGACAGACTTTCACAGATACGCAGTATTTT.

This chain links TRBV4-2 with TRBJ1-1, with D possibly being TRBD1 (6 bases). The CDR3 runs to 14 residues. V shed 4 bases and J shed 2 bases, with 11 bases lying between them. The germline V gene encodes CDR1 LGHNA and CDR2 YNFKEQ. The CDR3 bases are TGTGCCAGCAGCCCGGGACATCAAAACACTGAAGCTTTCTTT. It specifies CASSPGHQNTEAFF.

The genes are TRBV4-2 and TRBJ1-6; D gene unclear. The CDR3 is made up of 16 amino acids. Germline V gene lookup returns CDR1 LGHNA and CDR2 YNFKEQ. V was cut by 1 base and J by 0 bases, with 7 bases left in between. The CDR3 spells CASSQAKSSYNSPLHF. The CDR3 nucleotides read TGTGCCAGCAGCCAAGCTAAGAGCTCCTATAATTCACCCCTCCACTTT.

The chain is built from TRBV5-4 and TRBJ1-5, with D perhaps TRBD1 (5 bases). The ends were cut back, 2 bases at V and 3 bases at J, with 12 bases in the middle. The CDR3 runs to 15 residues. CDR1 and CDR2 from the germline V gene are SGHNT and YYREEE (reference sequence). Here the CDR3 reads CASSLGGESNQPQHF. In DNA, the CDR3 is TGTGCCAGCAGCTTAGGAGGGGAATCCAATCAGCCCCAGCATTTT. Full variable domain (remainder filled in from reference TRBV5-4 and TRBJ1-5): ETGVTQSPTHLIKTRGQQVTLRCSSQSGHNTVSWYQQALGQGPQFIFQYYREEENGRGNFPPRFSGLQFPNYSSELNVNALELDDSALYLCASSLGGESNQPQHFGDGTRLSIL.

This clone appeared a single time. The chain has TRBV7-2 and TRBJ2-7; 11 bases are shared with TRBD1. Trimming cost V 3 bases and J 4 bases; bases outside gene matches: 5. Germline CDR1 is SGHTA and CDR2 is FQGNSA. The CDR3 extends over 15 amino acids. DNA of the CDR3: TGTGCCAGCAGCTTGCGGACAGGGGGCGGTTACGAGCAGTACTTC. Protein product: CASSLRTGGGYEQYF. Complete variable domain (other parts from reference TRBV7-2 and TRBJ2-7): GAGVSQSPSNKVTEKGKDVELRCDPISGHTALYWYRQSLGQGLEFLIYFQGNSAPDKSGLPSDRFSAERTGGSVSTLTIQRTQQEDSAVYLCASSLRTGGGYEQYFGPGTRLTVT.

The chain has TRBV13 and TRBJ1-4, with D possibly TRBD1 on 6 matching bases. The V end was cut by 6 bases, the J end by 8 bases, with 19 bases between. The length of the CDR3 is 15 residues. Germline V gene data show CDR1 as PRHDT and CDR2 as FYEKMQ (reference sequence). CDR3 sequence: CASSLGEGEEEKLFF. The DNA for the CDR3 is TGTGCCAGCAGTCTGGGGGAGGGGGAAGAGGAAAAACTGTTTTTT.

This clone has a single count. Other DNA variants within this sample encode the same CDR3. The chain is built from TRBV24-1 and TRBJ1-5; 9 bases map to TRBD1. V gave up 6 bases and J gave up 2 bases; unmatched junction bases: 1. The germline gives CDR1 KGHDR, CDR2 SFDVKD. The CDR3 is made up of 14 amino acids. The CDR3 here is CATSTGGGNQPQHF. CDR3 coding DNA: TGTGCCACCAGTACAGGGGGCGGCAATCAGCCCCAGCATTTT.

The gene calls are TRBV5-1 and TRBJ1-2; D is unresolved. The V end lost 0 bases, the J end lost 8 bases, and 23 bases lay between the germline ends. Germline-derived CDR1 and CDR2 are SGHRS and YFSETQ. This CDR3 is built from 17 residues. Here the CDR3 reads CASSLGGENRLARGYTF. The CDR3 DNA reads TGCGCCAGCAGCTTGGGGGGAGAGAATCGGTTGGCTAGAGGCTACACCTTC. Based on the CDR3 plus reference TRBV5-1 and TRBJ1-2, the full variable domain is KAGVTQTPRYLIKTRGQQVTLSCSPISGHRSVSWYQQTPGQGLQFLFEYFSETQRNKGNFPGRFSGRQFSNSRSEMNVSTLELGDSALYLCASSLGGENRLARGYTFGSGTRLTVV.